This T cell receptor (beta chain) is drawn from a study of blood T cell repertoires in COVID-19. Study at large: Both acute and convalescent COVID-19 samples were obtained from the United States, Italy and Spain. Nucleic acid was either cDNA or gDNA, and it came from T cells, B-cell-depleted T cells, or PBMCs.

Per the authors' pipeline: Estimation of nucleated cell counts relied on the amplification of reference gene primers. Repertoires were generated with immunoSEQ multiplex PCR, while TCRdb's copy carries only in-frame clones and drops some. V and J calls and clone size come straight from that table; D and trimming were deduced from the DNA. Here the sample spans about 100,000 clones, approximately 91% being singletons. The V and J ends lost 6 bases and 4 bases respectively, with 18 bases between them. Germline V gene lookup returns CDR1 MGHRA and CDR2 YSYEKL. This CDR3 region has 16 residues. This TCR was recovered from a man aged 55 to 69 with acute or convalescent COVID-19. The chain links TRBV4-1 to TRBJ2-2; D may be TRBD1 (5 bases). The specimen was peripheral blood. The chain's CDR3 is CASRPIFGALTGELFF. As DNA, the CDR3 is TGCGCCAGCAGGCCCATCTTTGGGGCCCTCACCGGGGAGCTGTTTTTT.